This T cell receptor beta chain appears in the sequencing data of a study of cytomegalovirus exposure and HLA in healthy donors. In the case of this clone: The antigen is undetermined.

Study conclusions and caveats: No immune exposure information besides CMV serostatus was available. By HLA locus, TCR association rates varied in a later analysis, with DRB1 showing the most and HLA-C the fewest. Follow-up analysis seemed to connect common viral pathogens with several of the most significant clusters identified.

CDR1 is SEHNR, CDR2 FQNEAQ, per germline (reference sequence). The length of the CDR3 is 12 residues. V was pared by 7 bases and J by 5 bases, with 8 bases between. A multiplex PCR was run with 60 Vbeta primers and 13 Jbeta primers. Clones were sequenced by immunoSEQ multiplex PCR, and TCRdb holds only the in-frame ones, with some missing. The listing records about 150,000 clones. Source material: PBMCs. The J gene is TRBJ2-2, the V gene TRBV7-9, with D possibly being TRBD2 (6 bases). The sequence derives from a man aged 30-40 years in good health and CMV-seronegative. The CDR3 bases are TGTGCCAGCACCGCGGGGACCGGGGAGCTGTTTTTT. Translated: CASTAGTGELFF.